This is a list of T cell receptor beta chains from one sample in a study of PD-1 blockade in mismatch repair-deficient tumors. Generated by immunoSEQ multiplex PCR, the TCRdb table keeps only in-frame clones and is missing some. The sample holds about 79,000 clones, approximately 78% seen once. This specimen consisted of peripheral blood, obtained 44 weeks after starting pembrolizumab. The receptors come from an adult with mismatch repair-deficient cancer. Both conserved end residues are part of each CDR3. A D gene is named only where the DNA matches it firmly. The size field is filled for only some rows; it gives once, few, many or a size class.

TRBV19	.	TRBJ1-2	.	TGTGCCAGTAGTCCGGGACCGAGCTATGGCTACACCTTC	CASSPGPSYGYTF
TRBV21-1	.	TRBJ2-3	.	TGTGCCAGCAGCTTCACGCGCGGGGTCGGCACAGATACGCAGTATTTT	CASSFTRGVGTDTQYF
TRBV5-8	once	TRBJ1-1	.	TGTGCCAGCAGCTTGTTATCAGGGAGTGGCACTGAAGCTTTCTTT	CASSLLSGSGTEAFF
TRBV9	many	TRBJ1-1	.	TGTGCCAGCACGGAAGACTTGAACACTGAAGCTTTCTTT	CASTEDLNTEAFF
TRBV19	.	TRBJ2-1	TRBD2	TGTGCCAGCCAGAAGCGGGAGTACAATGAGCAGTTCTTC	CASQKREYNEQFF
TRBV5-8	once	TRBJ2-7	.	TGTGCCAGCAGCTTAGTGGACCGCACCTACGAGCAGTACTTC	CASSLVDRTYEQYF
TRBV7-2	.	TRBJ1-4	.	TGTGCCAGCAGCTTAGGGTTTAGTGAAAAACTGTTTTTT	CASSLGFSEKLFF
TRBV9	.	TRBJ1-1	.	TGTGCCAGCAGCGTAGAGGGGCGGAACACTGAAGCTTTCTTT	CASSVEGRNTEAFF
TRBV27	.	TRBJ2-7	TRBD2	TGTGCCAGCGGTAGGGGTAGCGGGAGTCCATACGAGCAGTACTTC	CASGRGSGSPYEQYF
TRBV13	.	TRBJ2-7	TRBD2	TGTGCCAGCACCTTAGGGACTAGCGGGACCTACGAGCAGTACTTC	CASTLGTSGTYEQYF
TRBV5-1	.	TRBJ2-7	.	TGCGCCAGCAGCTTTACCGGGACTTTCTACGAGCAGTACTTC	CASSFTGTFYEQYF
TRBV14	few	TRBJ1-2	TRBD1	TGTGCCAGCAGCCAAGATAGAACAGGGGGACGTGGCTACACCTTC	CASSQDRTGGRGYTF
TRBV7-3	.	TRBJ2-1	TRBD1	TGTGCCAGCAGCTCGCAGGGGGCAAACGAGCAGTTCTTC	CASSSQGANEQFF
TRBV9	.	TRBJ2-7	TRBD2	TGTGCCAGCAGCCCCGGACTAGCGGGAGGTAGGGAGCAGTACTTC	CASSPGLAGGREQYF
TRBV18	.	TRBJ2-5	.	TGTGCCAGCTCACCACCCCTTAGGGGAGCGTTCCAAGAGACCCAGTACTTC	CASSPPLRGAFQETQYF
TRBV5-4	.	TRBJ2-7	TRBD1	TGTGCCAGCAGCACTAGTCAGGGACAGGGTTACGAGCAGTACTTC	CASSTSQGQGYEQYF
TRBV5-5	.	TRBJ2-3	TRBD2	TGTGCCAGCACCTCGGGGGGGTCTACAGATACGCAGTATTTT	CASTSGGSTDTQYF
TRBV30	.	TRBJ2-1	TRBD1	TGTGCCTGGAGTACTCCCGGGACAGGGCTCAATGAGCAGTTCTTC	CAWSTPGTGLNEQFF
TRBV14	.	TRBJ1-5	.	TGTGCCAGCAGCCCCCGGGGGACAAATCAGCCCCAGCATTTT	CASSPRGTNQPQHF
TRBV7-2	.	TRBJ2-5	.	TGTGCCAGCAGCCGGCAGGGTTTAGAGACCCAGTACTTC	CASSRQGLETQYF
TRBV2	.	TRBJ2-7	.	TGTGCCAGCAGTGACGGTCCTGGCAGGGTACACGGCGAGCAGTACTTC	CASSDGPGRVHGEQYF
TRBV21-1	.	TRBJ2-1	.	TGTGCCAGCAGCAAACCGGGACTAGCGGGAGTACGGGAGCAGTTCTTC	CASSKPGLAGVREQFF
TRBV30	few	TRBJ1-1	.	TGTGCCTGGGACGGCGACACTGAAGCTTTCTTT	CAWDGDTEAFF
TRBV5-4	.	TRBJ1-4	.	TGTGCCAGCAGCCAAGATTATAGTGCAGGGACTGCAACTAATGAAAAACTGTTTTTT	CASSQDYSAGTATNEKLFF
TRBV10-3	.	TRBJ1-1	.	TGTGCCATCAGACTACCGAACACTGAAGCTTTCTTT	CAIRLPNTEAFF
TRBV4-2	.	TRBJ2-7	TRBD2	TGTGCCAGCAGCCAAGACCTTCTAGCGGGAGGGCCCGGCGAGCAGTACTTC	CASSQDLLAGGPGEQYF
TRBV10-3	.	TRBJ2-5	TRBD1	TGTGCCACTACCTTCTCCGGGACAGGGGATGAGACCCAGTACTTC	CATTFSGTGDETQYF
TRBV14	.	TRBJ2-6	.	TGTGCCAGCTCGCGGACAGTCCATTTCTTCTCTGGGGCCAACGTCCTGACTTTC	CASSRTVHFFSGANVLTF